The rows below give T cell receptor beta chains drawn from one sample of a study of blood T cell repertoires in COVID-19. TCRdb's copy holds only in-frame clones and misses some; the assay was immunoSEQ multiplex PCR. The sample shows about 170,000 clones, about 90% of them seen only once. Sequenced material: PBMCs or T cells enriched from blood (not recorded which). The receptors derive from a human donor with acute COVID-19. The donor label of this sample is uncertain. The CDR3 runs from the conserved cysteine through the conserved F or W. A D gene is named only where the DNA matches it firmly. For some rows the clone size is stated as once, few or many, or as a class when expanded; others skip it.

V gene	D gene	J gene	clone size	CDR3 DNA	CDR3 protein
TRBV30	-	TRBJ2-7	-	TGTGCCTGTGCGGGATTTGGTTCCTACGAGCAGTACTTC	CACAGFGSYEQYF
TRBV27	TRBD1	TRBJ2-7	-	TGTGCCAGCAGTTCTGGACAGGCCTTTATTGAGCAGTACTTC	CASSSGQAFIEQYF
TRBV18	-	TRBJ2-5	-	TGTGCCAGCTCACCCTCCTTTGTAGCGGAACTTCAAGAGACCCAGTACTTC	CASSPSFVAELQETQYF
TRBV5-3	-	TRBJ1-6	-	TGTGCCAGAAGCTTGGGCGACAGTAAGAGCTGGTATCAGAATCGTTCACCCCTCCACTTT	CARSLGDSKSWYQNRSPLHF
TRBV12-3/TRBV12-4	-	TRBJ2-1	-	TGTGCCAGCAGTTTAGCGGCAGTCCCTGAGCAGTTCTTC	CASSLAAVPEQFF
TRBV5-1	-	TRBJ1-1	-	TGCGCCAGCAGCCGGGACACCATGAACACTGAAGCTTTCTTT	CASSRDTMNTEAFF
TRBV11-2	TRBD1	TRBJ1-2	-	TGTGCCAGCAGCTTAGTTAGGACAGGCGGTGGCTACACCTTC	CASSLVRTGGGYTF
TRBV5-1	-	TRBJ2-7	-	TGCGCCAGCAGCTCTTACTCGCCTTCCTACGAGCAGTACTTC	CASSSYSPSYEQYF
TRBV7-9	TRBD2	TRBJ2-5	-	TGTGCCAGCAGCCCCGGACTAGCGGGGGAGGACCCACAAGAGACCCAGTACTTC	CASSPGLAGEDPQETQYF
TRBV11-3	TRBD1	TRBJ2-7	-	TGTGCCAGCAGCAACCCGGGACAGCCCTACGAGCAGTACTTC	CASSNPGQPYEQYF
TRBV4-3	-	TRBJ2-7	-	TGCGCCAGCAGCCAAGCCAGGACGGGAACCTACGAGCAGTACTTC	CASSQARTGTYEQYF
TRBV13	TRBD1	TRBJ2-4	-	TGTGCCAGCAGCTTAGGACAGGGGTACAAAAACATTCAGTACTTC	CASSLGQGYKNIQYF
TRBV7-9	TRBD1	TRBJ1-2	-	TGTGCCAGCAGATCGGACAGGGGAGGCTACACCTTC	CASRSDRGGYTF
TRBV10-1	-	TRBJ2-7	-	TGCGCCAGCAGTGAGTCGTTGACAGTAGGCTCCTACGAGCAGTACTTC	CASSESLTVGSYEQYF
TRBV5-1	-	TRBJ2-5	-	TGCGCCAGCAGCTTTGTTGGAGGAGGGGAGACCCAGTACTTC	CASSFVGGGETQYF
TRBV19	TRBD1	TRBJ1-4	once	TGTGCCAGTAGTACCAGGGGGCGCCGTGAAAAACTGTTTTTT	CASSTRGRREKLFF
TRBV2	TRBD1	TRBJ2-2	-	TGTGCCAGCAGGGGATGGACAGGGCCGAACACCGGGGAGCTGTTTTTT	CASRGWTGPNTGELFF
TRBV4-1	-	TRBJ2-7	-	TGCGCCAGCAGCCAAGGTCTGAGTGGCGGGATTTCCTACGAGCAGTACTTC	CASSQGLSGGISYEQYF
TRBV6-2/TRBV6-3	-	TRBJ2-1	-	TGTGCCAGCAGTTACTCAACAGGTAATGAGCAGTTCTTC	CASSYSTGNEQFF
TRBV6-2/TRBV6-3	-	TRBJ2-6	-	TGTGCCAGCAGTTACCGGGGGGCCAACGTCCTGACTTTC	CASSYRGANVLTF
TRBV19	-	TRBJ2-7	-	TGTGCCAGCAGAACCACTGGCGGGGACGAGCAGTACTTC	CASRTTGGDEQYF
TRBV6-4	TRBD1	TRBJ1-5	-	TGTGCCAGCACCCTGACAGGGGGAGGTGAGAATCAGCCCCAGCATTTT	CASTLTGGGENQPQHF
TRBV2	TRBD1	TRBJ1-6	-	TGTGCCAGCGTGGGGGACAGGGTGCCTTTTTCACCCCTCCACTTT	CASVGDRVPFSPLHF
TRBV7-9	-	TRBJ1-1	-	TGTGCCAGCGAGGAGGAAGCTTTCTTT	CASEEEAFF
TRBV12-3/TRBV12-4	-	TRBJ2-7	-	TGTGCCAGCGAAGGGCAGGGATCCTACGAGCAGTACTTC	CASEGQGSYEQYF
TRBV5-1	-	TRBJ1-2	-	TGCGCCAGCAGCTTTGGGGGGGAGAATGGCTACACCTTC	CASSFGGENGYTF
TRBV5-1	-	TRBJ2-7	-	TGCGCCAGCAGCCCTACCTCTGCAGGCCCCTACGAGCAGTACTTC	CASSPTSAGPYEQYF
TRBV7-9	-	TRBJ2-3	-	TGTGCCAGCAGCTTAGTGCGTCGAACTACTATTATCAGAGATACGCAGTATTTT	CASSLVRRTTIIRDTQYF
TRBV19	-	TRBJ1-1	-	TGTGCCAGTACTCCAGGGCCCACTGAAGCTTTCTTT	CASTPGPTEAFF
TRBV29-1	TRBD2	TRBJ2-7	-	TGCAGCGTCATCCCGGGACTAGGGGCCTACGAGCAGTACTTC	CSVIPGLGAYEQYF
TRBV6-5	TRBD1	TRBJ1-5	-	TGTGCCAGCCGGGGACAGACTAGCAATCAGCCCCAGCATTTT	CASRGQTSNQPQHF
TRBV7-2	TRBD1	TRBJ1-5	-	TGTGCCAGCAGCTTGGATCTCCGGGACAGGAATCAGCCCCAGCATTTT	CASSLDLRDRNQPQHF
TRBV6-5	TRBD2	TRBJ2-7	-	TGTGCCAGCAGTATACTAGCGGGGGCCTCTTACGAGCAGTACTTC	CASSILAGASYEQYF
TRBV7-9	TRBD1	TRBJ2-2	few	TGTGCCACCACGGGGTGGGGACAGACAATTCGGGAGCTGTTTTTT	CATTGWGQTIRELFF
TRBV18	-	TRBJ1-2	-	TGTGCCAGCTCACCAATTGGAGCAGGCTACACCTTC	CASSPIGAGYTF
TRBV11-2	TRBD1	TRBJ2-7	-	TGTGCCAGCAGCTTCGACCTCGGGACAGGGGAGAACGAGCAGTACTTC	CASSFDLGTGENEQYF
TRBV14	-	TRBJ1-6	-	TGTGCCAGCAGACACTGGGGGCAATCTTCACCCCTCCACTTT	CASRHWGQSSPLHF
TRBV11-2	-	TRBJ2-3	few	TGTGCCAGCAGCCCCCTCACTAGTTCCCCTTCAGATACGCAGTATTTT	CASSPLTSSPSDTQYF